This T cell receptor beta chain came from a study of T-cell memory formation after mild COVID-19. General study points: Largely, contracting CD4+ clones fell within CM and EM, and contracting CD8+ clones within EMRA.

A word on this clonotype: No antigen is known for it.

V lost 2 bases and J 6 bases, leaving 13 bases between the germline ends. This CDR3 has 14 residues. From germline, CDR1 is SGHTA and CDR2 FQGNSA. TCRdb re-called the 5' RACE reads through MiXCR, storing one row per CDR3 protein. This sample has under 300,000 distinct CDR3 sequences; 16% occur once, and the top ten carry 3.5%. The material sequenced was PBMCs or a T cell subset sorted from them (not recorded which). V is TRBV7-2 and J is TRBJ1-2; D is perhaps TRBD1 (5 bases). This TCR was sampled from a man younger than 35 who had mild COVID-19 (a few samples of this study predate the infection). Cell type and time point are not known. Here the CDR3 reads CASSLYGARNGYTF. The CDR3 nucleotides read TGTGCCAGCAGCTTATATGGGGCCAGGAATGGCTACACCTTC. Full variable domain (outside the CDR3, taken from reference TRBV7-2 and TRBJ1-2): GAGVSQSPSNKVTEKGKDVELRCDPISGHTALYWYRQSLGQGLEFLIYFQGNSAPDKSGLPSDRFSAERTGGSVSTLTIQRTQQEDSAVYLCASSLYGARNGYTFGSGTRLTVV.